This T cell receptor beta chain is drawn from a study of T cells in tuberculosis. Across the whole study: A South African cohort included IGRA-negative adolescents, latently infected IGRA-positive adolescents and adults with active tuberculosis.

This CDR3 is 15 amino acids long. The germline V and J ends were trimmed by 6 bases and 1 base, with 16 bases remaining between them. CDR1 is SGHTS and CDR2 is YDEGEE in the germline V gene. Sequencing used immunoSEQ multiplex PCR; TCRdb keeps in-frame clones, though not all of them. Of approximately 35,000 clones listed, just under 97% were seen once; the top ten hold 2.4%. This receptor was obtained from a donor aged 10-29 years with latent tuberculosis or without tuberculosis infection. The material sequenced was PBMCs. The chain links TRBV5-8 to TRBJ1-1; D unclear. The CDR3 sequence: CASTPRGITNTEAFF. The DNA for the CDR3 is TGTGCCAGCACGCCCCGGGGAATAACGAACACTGAAGCTTTCTTT. Complete variable domain (other parts from reference TRBV5-8 and TRBJ1-1): EAGVTQSPTHLIKTRGQQATLRCSPISGHTSVYWYQQALGLGLQFLLWYDEGEERNRGNFPPRFSGRQFPNYSSELNVNALELEDSALYLCASTPRGITNTEAFFGQGTRLTVV.